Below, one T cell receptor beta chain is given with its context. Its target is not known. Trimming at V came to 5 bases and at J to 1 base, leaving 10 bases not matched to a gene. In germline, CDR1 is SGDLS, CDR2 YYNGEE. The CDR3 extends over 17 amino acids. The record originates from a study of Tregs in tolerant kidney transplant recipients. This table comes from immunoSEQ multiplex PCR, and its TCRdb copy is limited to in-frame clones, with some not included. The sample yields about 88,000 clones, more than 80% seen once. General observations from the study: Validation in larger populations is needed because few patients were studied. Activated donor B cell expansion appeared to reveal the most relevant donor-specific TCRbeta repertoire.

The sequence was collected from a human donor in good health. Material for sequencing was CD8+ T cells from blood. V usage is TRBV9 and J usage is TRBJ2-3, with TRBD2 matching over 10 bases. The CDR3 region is CASSEFPGTSGTDTQYF. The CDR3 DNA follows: TGTGCCAGCAGTGAGTTTCCGGGGACTAGCGGCACAGATACGCAGTATTTT.